This T cell receptor (beta chain) was captured by sequencing in a study of graft-versus-host responses after intestinal transplantation. Profiled with immunoSEQ multiplex PCR; TCRdb holds only in-frame clones, not every one. The data show 45,000 to 55,000 clones, about 93% seen once. Per germline, CDR1 SNHLY and CDR2 FYNNEI. The CDR3 is 15 residues long. V was clipped by 5 bases and J by 1 base, with 13 bases between them. The sequences come from PBMCs, collected roughly 860 days after a first intestinal transplant, on the day of a second. The gene calls are TRBV2 and TRBJ2-3, with a tentative D call TRBD2 (6 bases). This receptor was obtained from a human patient who received an intestinal transplant, so some T cells may come from the graft donor. CDR3 in DNA: TGTGCCAGCAGTTCCGGGACTCTCCGCACAGATACGCAGTATTTT. As protein: CASSSGTLRTDTQYF.